What follows are 22 T cell receptor beta chains derived from one specimen sequenced in a study of blood T cell repertoires in COVID-19 (dated by TCRdb to 2020 to 2022). Receptor libraries were prepared by the immunoSEQ multiplex PCR assay. The source is immuneACCESS, and TCRdb retained only in-frame sequences with V and J called. Part of the clones is not carried over; for the studies checked, unresolved V genes explain less than half of this, and the remainder is unexplained. A total of roughly 180,000 clones appear in this sample, roughly four fifths of them only once. The ten top clones hold 4.5% to 6.5% of the sample. The specimen was peripheral blood. The receptors were gathered from a woman aged 25 to 39 with acute or convalescent COVID-19.

J is TRBJ2-1 and V is TRBV12-3 or TRBV12-4, with 7 bases aligning to TRBD2. The CDR3 covers 12 residues. Unmatched junction bases numbered 6, after V lost 7 bases and J lost 9 bases. In nucleotides, the CDR3 is TGTGCCAGCACCCTGGGGGGGGGTGAGCAGTTCTTC. Protein product: CASTLGGGEQFF.

The count of this clone is one. This chain links TRBV28 with TRBJ1-3, with 8 positions matching TRBD1. The V gene end was trimmed by 8 bases and the J gene end by 6 bases; junction bases not matched to a gene: 15. The CDR3 extends over 16 amino acids. Germline V CDR1 and CDR2: MDHEN, SYDVKM. CDR3 coding DNA: TGTGCCAGCCAACCGGAAGGACAGGGTCACGTAAACACCATATATTTT. Translated, it gives CASQPEGQGHVNTIYF. The entire variable domain, with the rest obtained from reference TRBV28 and TRBJ1-3, is as follows: DVKVTQSSRYLVKRTGEKVFLECVQDMDHENMFWYRQDPGLGLRLIYFSYDVKMKEKGDIPEGYSVSREKKERFSLILESASTNQTSMYLCASQPEGQGHVNTIYFGEGSWLTVV.

The chain combines TRBV19 with TRBJ1-5; the D is unclear. The germline V gene encodes CDR1 LNHDA and CDR2 SQIVND (reference sequence). The CDR3 is 13 amino acids. Trimming cost V 9 bases and J 1 base, with 10 bases left between them. This chain's CDR3 is CASLRESNQPQHF. For the CDR3, the DNA is TGTGCCAGCTTGAGGGAGAGCAATCAGCCCCAGCATTTT.

The rearrangement joins TRBV5-4 to TRBJ2-1; perhaps TRBD1 as D (6 bases). Trimming took off 4 bases at V and 10 bases at J, with 9 bases between the two ends. Per germline, CDR1 SGHNT and CDR2 YYREEE (reference sequence). CDR3 size: 11 residues. In nucleotides, the CDR3 is TGTGCCAGCAGCCAAGGACAGGAGCAGTTCTTC. Its translation: CASSQGQEQFF.

This rearrangement joins TRBV10-1 to TRBJ2-5; TRBD2 matches 9 bases. CDR3 length equals 14 residues. Looked up from germline, CDR1 is WNHNN and CDR2 is SYGVQD (reference sequence). Trimming at V came to 8 bases and at J to 7 bases, leaving 11 bases not matched to a gene. The CDR3 nucleotides are TGCGCCAGCGGGCCTAGCGGGGCCCTTGCGACCCAGTACTTC. Protein sequence: CASGPSGALATQYF.

The chain uses TRBV6-5 and TRBJ2-1, with a tentative D call TRBD2 (7 bases). CDR1 MNHEY and CDR2 SVGAGI come from the germline V gene. The CDR3 runs to 15 residues. The V end was cut by 4 bases, the J end by 4 bases, with 14 bases between. Here the CDR3 DNA reads TGTGCCAGCAGTTCGGTCGGGGGGCCGTACAATGAGCAGTTCTTC. Translating gives CASSSVGGPYNEQFF.

The CDR3 loop is CASSPGFRTQYF. For the CDR3, the DNA is TGTGCCAGCAGTCCAGGGTTTCGGACCCAGTACTTC. V usage is TRBV12-3 or TRBV12-4 and J usage is TRBJ2-5, with TRBD1 as a possible D gene (5 bases). This CDR3 spans 12 amino acids. The V and J ends lost 5 bases and 7 bases respectively, with 11 bases between them.

This chain uses TRBV14 with TRBJ2-1; D is unresolved. Germline-derived CDR1 and CDR2 are SGHDN and FVKESK. This CDR3 is built from 13 residues. The V and J ends lost 1 base and 8 bases respectively, with 9 bases between them. This CDR3 reads CASSQVSYDEQFF. CDR3 DNA: TGTGCCAGCAGCCAAGTATCGTATGATGAGCAGTTCTTC.

The chain is built from TRBV4-1 and TRBJ2-7; no definite D call. Per germline, CDR1 MGHRA and CDR2 YSYEKL. The V gene lost 0 bases and the J gene lost 0 bases, with 12 bases spanning the gap. This CDR3 is 16 amino acids long. The CDR3 is CASSQDPLRSSYEQYF. In nucleotides, the CDR3 is TGCGCCAGCAGCCAAGACCCTCTAAGGAGCTCCTACGAGCAGTACTTC.

The chain has TRBV29-1 and TRBJ1-3, with 8 bases aligning to TRBD1. V lost 7 bases, J lost 2 bases, and 4 bases stayed unmatched. Germline lookup yields CDR1 SQVTM and CDR2 ANQGSEA. The CDR3 runs to 13 residues. CDR3 in amino acids: CSAGQGTGNTIYF. As DNA, the CDR3 is TGCAGCGCTGGACAGGGAACTGGAAACACCATATATTTT.

CDR3 coding DNA: TGTGCCAGCAGCCCGAGGACAGTCGATGGCTACACCTTC. Translation gives CASSPRTVDGYTF. The rearrangement uses TRBV7-8 and TRBJ1-2, with D perhaps matching TRBD1 (6 bases). CDR1 and CDR2 (germline): SGHVS, FQNEAQ. The CDR3 is made up of 13 amino acids. The germline V and J ends were trimmed by 5 bases and 6 bases, with 13 bases remaining between them. The full variable domain, with the rest looked up from reference TRBV7-8 and TRBJ1-2, is GAGVSQSPRYKVAKRGQDVALRCDPISGHVSLFWYQQALGQGPEFLTYFQNEAQLDKSGLPSDRFFAERPEGSVSTLKIQRTQQEDSAVYLCASSPRTVDGYTFGSGTRLTVV.

J is TRBJ1-1 and V is TRBV12-5; D gene unclear. V was trimmed by 7 bases and J by 5 bases, leaving 8 bases between them. The CDR3 is 11 residues long. CDR1 and CDR2 from the germline V gene are LGHNT and FRNRAP. The CDR3 DNA reads as TGTGCTAGTGTGGAGGGAACTGAAGCTTTCTTT. Protein: CASVEGTEAFF.

The CDR3 region has the DNA TGTGCCAGCAGCTTAAGTACAGGGGGCCCCAAAAACATTCAGTACTTC. Protein: CASSLSTGGPKNIQYF. This rearrangement joins TRBV7-9 to TRBJ2-4, with TRBD1 identical over 9 bases. J was trimmed by 2 bases and V by 2 bases; bases with no gene match: 4. From germline, CDR1 is SEHNR and CDR2 FQNEAQ (reference sequence). This CDR3 spans 16 amino acids.

The J gene is TRBJ2-7, the V gene TRBV12-3 or TRBV12-4, with 7 bases fitting TRBD1. The ends lost 8 bases at V and 1 base at J; junction bases unmatched: 5. CDR3 length: 13 amino acids. Here the CDR3 reads CASSRGQSYEQYF. The CDR3 DNA reads as TGTGCCAGCTCTAGGGGGCAATCCTACGAGCAGTACTTC.

The chain couples TRBV11-3 to TRBJ2-1; 10 bases are shared with TRBD2. Germline lookup yields CDR1 SGHNT and CDR2 YENEEA. The CDR3 contains 14 residues. Trimming at V came to 9 bases and at J to 4 bases, leaving 6 bases not matched to a gene. CDR3 sequence reads: CASKAGGTYNEQFF. CDR3 DNA: TGTGCCAGTAAAGCGGGGGGGACATACAATGAGCAGTTCTTC.

The rearrangement links TRBV3-1 (or the pseudogene TRBV3-2) to TRBJ2-3, with TRBD2 matching over 12 bases. J was trimmed by 0 bases and V by 3 bases; bases with no gene match: 4. Germline V gene sequence: CDR1 LGHDT, CDR2 YNNKEL (reference sequence). This CDR3 is 17 amino acids long. The CDR3 here is CASSQVLAGGSTDTQYF. CDR3 bases: TGTGCCAGCAGCCAGGTACTAGCGGGGGGTAGCACAGATACGCAGTATTTT.

CDR3 amino acids: CASSQDEVLSGLSLKTYEQYF. The CDR3 nucleotides are TGTGCCAGCAGCCAAGATGAGGTTCTTTCGGGACTCTCTCTCAAAACCTACGAGCAGTACTTC. The V and J genes are TRBV3-1 (or the pseudogene TRBV3-2) and TRBJ2-7; tentative D call: TRBD2 (6 bases). Trimming took 0 bases from V and 2 from J, leaving 29 bases between them. Germline CDR1 and CDR2: LGHDT and YNNKEL (reference sequence). CDR3 length: 21 residues.

This clone has a single count. This chain uses TRBV5-4 with TRBJ1-5, with 7 bases aligning to TRBD1. There are 13 residues in the CDR3. Germline V gene data show CDR1 as SGHNT and CDR2 as YYREEE (reference sequence). After removal of 7 bases from V and 4 bases from J, the junction contained 5 bases not matched to a gene. CDR3 sequence reads: CASSGGSNQPQHF. The CDR3 DNA follows: TGTGCCAGCTCAGGGGGGAGTAATCAGCCCCAGCATTTT.

The chain is built from TRBV5-1 and TRBJ2-3, with 7 bases fitting TRBD2. V dropped 4 bases and J dropped 0; count of bases not matched to a gene: 5. The germline CDR1 and CDR2 sequences are SGHRS and YFSETQ. The CDR3 length is 15 residues. Here the CDR3 reads CASSRGGTSTDTQYF. The CDR3 nucleotides read TGCGCCAGCAGCCGCGGGGGAACTAGCACAGATACGCAGTATTTT.

The V call is TRBV28, the J call TRBJ1-4; D unclear. V shed 6 bases and J shed 4 bases, with 24 bases lying between them. This CDR3 has 18 residues. CDR1 MDHEN and CDR2 SYDVKM come from the germline V gene. The CDR3 loop is CASRLLSSAPTFNEKLFF. The CDR3 DNA sequence: TGTGCCAGCAGACTTCTCTCGAGTGCCCCGACATTTAATGAAAAACTGTTTTTT.

The chain is built from TRBV6-6 and TRBJ2-6, with D unclear. CDR1 and CDR2 from the germline V gene are MNHNY and SVGAGI (reference sequence). V dropped 8 bases and J dropped 4 bases, with 9 bases sitting between them. The CDR3 is 13 amino acids. The CDR3 DNA reads TGTGCCAGCCGAGAGTGGGGGGCCAACGTCCTGACTTTC. It codes for CASREWGANVLTF.

The V call is TRBV6-6, the J call TRBJ1-2, with D maybe TRBD1 (6 bases). The V gene lost 10 bases and the J gene lost 7 bases, with 10 bases spanning the gap. CDR1 and CDR2 (germline): MNHNY, SVGAGI (reference sequence). The CDR3 extends over 10 amino acids. Here the CDR3 reads CATQGLGYTF. CDR3 in DNA: TGTGCCACCCAGGGGCTTGGCTACACCTTC.